This TCR beta chain was found in a study of T cells after yellow fever vaccination. Study-wide context: SMART-Seq v4 Ultra Low Input prepared the low-cell-number fractions.

This clonotype was counted ten times or more. One entry per CDR3 protein, called by TCRdb with MiXCR from the 5' RACE reads. The sample consists of around 350,000 distinct CDR3 sequences, 6.2% of them appearing once. This receptor was obtained from a man younger than 45 who received the YFV17D yellow fever vaccine. The sequenced sample was PBMCs, obtained 5 days after the yellow fever booster vaccination.

The DNA of the CDR3 is TGTGCCAGCAGCGTAGGGGGGACTAGCGGGCCCCCCGACCCATTGAGCGGGCAGTTCTTC. Its protein product is CASSVGGTSGPPDPLSGQFF. This chain links TRBV9 with TRBJ2-1; TRBD2 aligns across 12 bases. V shed 0 bases, J shed 12 bases, and the junction held 22 bases outside the gene matches. The CDR3 loop spans 20 amino acids. Germline lookup yields CDR1 SGDLS and CDR2 YYNGEE.